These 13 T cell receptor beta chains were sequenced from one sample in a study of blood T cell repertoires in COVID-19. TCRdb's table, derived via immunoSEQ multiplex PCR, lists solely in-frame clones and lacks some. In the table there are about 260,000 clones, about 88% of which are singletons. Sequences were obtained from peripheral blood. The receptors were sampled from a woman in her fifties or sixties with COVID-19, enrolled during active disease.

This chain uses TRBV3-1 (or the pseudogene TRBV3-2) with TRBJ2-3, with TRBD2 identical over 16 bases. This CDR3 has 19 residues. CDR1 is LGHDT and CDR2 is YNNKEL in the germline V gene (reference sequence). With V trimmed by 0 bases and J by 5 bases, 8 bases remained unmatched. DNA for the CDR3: TGTGCCAGCAGCCAAGATGGGGGACTAGCGGGAGGGTGGGAAGATACGCAGTATTTT. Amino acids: CASSQDGGLAGGWEDTQYF.

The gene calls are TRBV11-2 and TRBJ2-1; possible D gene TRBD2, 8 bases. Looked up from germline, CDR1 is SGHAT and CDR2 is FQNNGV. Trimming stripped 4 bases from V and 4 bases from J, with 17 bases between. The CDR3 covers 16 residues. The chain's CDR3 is CASSSGGGGGYNEQFF. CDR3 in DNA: TGTGCCAGCAGCTCCGGAGGGGGCGGGGGGTACAATGAGCAGTTCTTC.

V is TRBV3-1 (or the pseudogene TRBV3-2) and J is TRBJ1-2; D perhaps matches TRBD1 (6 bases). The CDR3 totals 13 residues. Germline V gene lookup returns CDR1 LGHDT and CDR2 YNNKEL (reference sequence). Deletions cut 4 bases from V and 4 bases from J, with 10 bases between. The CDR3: CASSPDRPYGYTF. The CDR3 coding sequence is TGTGCCAGCAGCCCTGACAGGCCCTATGGCTACACCTTC.

CDR3 nucleotides: TGTGCCAGCAGCTTAGAACCGGGACTAGGGGTGCAGTATTTT. This encodes CASSLEPGLGVQYF. This sequence joins TRBV7-2 and TRBJ2-3; TRBD2 matches 8 bases. The CDR3 length is 14 residues. Germline V gene lookup returns CDR1 SGHTA and CDR2 FQGNSA. V gave up 1 base and J gave up 11 bases; unmatched junction bases: 8.

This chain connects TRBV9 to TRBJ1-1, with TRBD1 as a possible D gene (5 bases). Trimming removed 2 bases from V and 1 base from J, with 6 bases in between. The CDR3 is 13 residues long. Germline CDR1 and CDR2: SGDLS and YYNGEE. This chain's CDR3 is CASSVTGNTEAFF. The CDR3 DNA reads TGTGCCAGCAGCGTCACAGGGAACACTGAAGCTTTCTTT.

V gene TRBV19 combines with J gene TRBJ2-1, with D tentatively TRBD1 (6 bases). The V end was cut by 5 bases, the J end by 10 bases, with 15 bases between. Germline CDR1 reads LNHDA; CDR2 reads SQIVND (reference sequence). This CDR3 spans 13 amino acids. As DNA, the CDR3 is TGTGCCAGTAGTTTCTCCAGGGGTGGGGAGCAGTTCTTC. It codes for CASSFSRGGEQFF.

This chain's CDR3 is CASSTGHLGETQYF. The CDR3 DNA is TGCGCCAGCAGCACCGGACACCTCGGAGAGACCCAGTACTTC. V usage is TRBV5-1 and J usage is TRBJ2-5, with D tentatively TRBD1 (5 bases). In germline, CDR1 is SGHRS, CDR2 YFSETQ. Trimming took 4 bases from V and 4 from J, leaving 14 bases between them. The CDR3 spans 14 residues.

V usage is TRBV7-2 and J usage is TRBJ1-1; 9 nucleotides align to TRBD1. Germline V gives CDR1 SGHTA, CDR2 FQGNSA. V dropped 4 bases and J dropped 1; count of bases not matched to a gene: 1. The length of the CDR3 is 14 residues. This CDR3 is CASSSGQGNTEAFF. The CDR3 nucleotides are TGTGCCAGCAGCTCGGGACAGGGGAACACTGAAGCTTTCTTT.

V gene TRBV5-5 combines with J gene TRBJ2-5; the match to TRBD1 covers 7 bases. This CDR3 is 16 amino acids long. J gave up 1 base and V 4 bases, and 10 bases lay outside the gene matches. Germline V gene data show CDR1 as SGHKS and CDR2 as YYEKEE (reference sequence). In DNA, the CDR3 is TGTGCCAGCAGCCCACGCCAGACAGGGTTCCAAGAGACCCAGTACTTC. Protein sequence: CASSPRQTGFQETQYF. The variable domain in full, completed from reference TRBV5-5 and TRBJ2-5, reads DAGVTQSPTHLIKTRGQQVTLRCSPISGHKSVSWYQQVLGQGPQFIFQYYEKEERGRGNFPDRFSARQFPNYSSELNVNALLLGDSALYLCASSPRQTGFQETQYFGPGTRLLVL.

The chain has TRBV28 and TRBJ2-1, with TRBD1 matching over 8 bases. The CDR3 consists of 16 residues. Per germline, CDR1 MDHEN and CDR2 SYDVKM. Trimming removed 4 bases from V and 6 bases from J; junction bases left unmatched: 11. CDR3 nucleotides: TGTGCCAGCAGTTCAACCGACAGGGGTGGGGGCAATGAGCAGTTCTTC. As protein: CASSSTDRGGGNEQFF.

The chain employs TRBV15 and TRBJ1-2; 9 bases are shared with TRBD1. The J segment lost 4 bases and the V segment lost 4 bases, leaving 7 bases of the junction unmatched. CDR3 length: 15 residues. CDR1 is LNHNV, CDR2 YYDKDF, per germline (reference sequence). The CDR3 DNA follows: TGTGCCACCAGCACACCTCTGGGACAGGGCTATGGCTACACCTTC. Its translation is CATSTPLGQGYGYTF.

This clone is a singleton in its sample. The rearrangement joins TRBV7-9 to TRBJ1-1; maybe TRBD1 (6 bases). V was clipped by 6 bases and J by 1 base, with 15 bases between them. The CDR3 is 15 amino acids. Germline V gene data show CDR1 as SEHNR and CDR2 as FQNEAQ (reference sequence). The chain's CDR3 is CASRIIQGPNTEAFF. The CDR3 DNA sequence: TGTGCCAGCAGAATTATACAGGGCCCGAACACTGAAGCTTTCTTT.

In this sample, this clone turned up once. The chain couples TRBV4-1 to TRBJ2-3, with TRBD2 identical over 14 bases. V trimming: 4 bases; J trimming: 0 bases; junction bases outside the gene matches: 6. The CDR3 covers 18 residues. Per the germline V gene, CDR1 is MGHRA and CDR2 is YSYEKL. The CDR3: CASSRRLAGGPSTDTQYF. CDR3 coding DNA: TGCGCCAGCAGCCGCCGACTAGCGGGAGGGCCGAGCACAGATACGCAGTATTTT.